This TCR beta chain was recorded in a study of blood T cells in healthy people across ages. Primers used in a second PCR of roughly 6 to 12 cycles were a sample-barcoded 5' primer and a J-beta primer mix. A tag from a template-switch adaptor with 12 random nucleotides marked each cDNA molecule. One entry per CDR3 protein results from TCRdb running MiXCR on the 5' RACE reads. Of over 500,000 distinct CDR3 sequences in the sample, 27% were seen once. V shed 10 bases and J 4 bases; nucleotides not matched to a gene: 13. The CDR3 has 16 amino acids. The germline CDR1 and CDR2 sequences are SGHDN and FVKESK. These records were also assigned to another study, of T cells of mothers and their children. That paper states: The study recruited three healthy Caucasian mothers and their six children as donors.

The chain joins TRBV14 to TRBJ2-1; the match to TRBD2 covers 10 bases. This TCR was recovered from a boy aged 2 to 9 in good health. Sequencing was performed on blood. CDR3 in DNA: TGTGCCATCGAGACGGAGCGGGAGGGCTTTTACAATGAGCAGTTCTTC. Its translation: CAIETEREGFYNEQFF.